Below, one T cell receptor beta chain is given with its context. Its antigen is undetermined. Trimming at V came to 5 bases and at J to 4 bases, leaving 14 bases not matched to a gene. CDR1 SGHTA and CDR2 FQGNSA come from the germline V gene. The CDR3 has 17 residues. The source of the sample is a study of vaccination and CD4 T cells after COVID-19. This sample's treatment: roughly 10-day PBMC culture with coronavirus spike peptide pools or control peptides (ViraFEST assay). Researchers collected the unexposed donor's CD4+ T cells before the COVID-19 pandemic (2011-2018). Cultured CD4+ T cell DNA underwent sequencing with the Oncomine TCR Beta short-read assay. Using its own MiXCR run on the PCR reads, TCRdb lists one record per CDR3 protein. Here the sample spans several thousand distinct CDR3 sequences, under 65% being singletons.

This chain links TRBV7-2 with TRBJ2-3; 8 bases are shared with TRBD2. This TCR came from a human donor in good health. The sample consisted of CD4+ T cells from blood, cultured in vitro. The CDR3 coding sequence is TGTGCCAGCAGCCCTCAGGTTTGGAGCGGGAGCGCAGATACGCAGTATTTT. Encoded protein: CASSPQVWSGSADTQYF. The full variable domain, in which reference TRBV7-2 and TRBJ2-3 provide the parts outside the CDR3, is GAGVSQSPSNKVTEKGKDVELRCDPISGHTALYWYRQSLGQGLEFLIYFQGNSAPDKSGLPSDRFSAERTGGSVSTLTIQRTQQEDSAVYLCASSPQVWSGSADTQYFGPGTRLTVL.